These 15 T cell receptor beta chains were sequenced from one sample in a study of cytomegalovirus exposure and HLA in healthy donors. PCR used 60 Vbeta primers and 13 Jbeta primers. Clones were sequenced by immunoSEQ multiplex PCR, and TCRdb holds only the in-frame ones, with some missing. Among about 200,000 clones listed, 75% to 90% were seen once. The sample consisted of PBMCs. These receptor sequences come from a woman under 40 in good health and CMV-seronegative.

The chain recombines TRBV5-1 with TRBJ2-1; 10 nucleotides agree with TRBD1. This CDR3 region has 16 residues. CDR1 is SGHRS, CDR2 YFSETQ, per germline. The trim removed 2 bases at V and 6 bases at J, leaving 8 bases unmatched. The CDR3 DNA follows: TGCGCCAGCAGCTTTTCCGGGACAGGGGCGATCAATGAGCAGTTCTTC. As protein: CASSFSGTGAINEQFF.

The chain recombines TRBV15 with TRBJ1-5, with D possibly being TRBD1 (5 bases). The germline CDR1 and CDR2 sequences are LNHNV and YYDKDF (reference sequence). The V gene lost 5 bases and the J gene lost 5 bases, with 13 bases spanning the gap. The CDR3 is made up of 14 amino acids. The CDR3 DNA sequence: TGTGCCACCAGCCACGGGGGGGGATATCAGCCCCAGCATTTT. Protein product: CATSHGGGYQPQHF.

The J gene is TRBJ2-7, the V gene TRBV5-1, with TRBD1 matching 7 bases. This CDR3 comprises 12 residues. Germline V CDR1 and CDR2: SGHRS, YFSETQ. J lost 5 bases, V lost 5 bases, and 4 bases had no gene match. This chain's CDR3 is CASRTDRDEQYF. The CDR3 DNA follows: TGCGCCAGCAGAACCGACAGGGACGAGCAGTACTTC.

The J gene is TRBJ2-3, the V gene TRBV5-4, with D tentatively TRBD2 (6 bases). The germline V gene has CDR1 SGHNT and CDR2 YYREEE (reference sequence). The CDR3 runs 16 residues. V was shortened by 4 bases and J by 2 bases, with 17 bases between the two germline ends. CDR3 nucleotide sequence: TGTGCCAGCAGCGAGACTAGAACGTGGGCCACAGATACGCAGTATTTT. This encodes CASSETRTWATDTQYF.

The V and J genes are TRBV29-1 and TRBJ2-7; TRBD2 matches 12 bases. V shed 3 bases, J shed 2 bases, and the junction held 5 bases outside the gene matches. Germline CDR1 and CDR2: SQVTM and ANQGSEA. This CDR3 contains 15 residues. The CDR3 loop reads CSVEGPSGRAYEQYF. The CDR3 nucleotides read TGCAGCGTTGAGGGTCCTAGCGGGAGGGCCTACGAGCAGTACTTC.

V and J are TRBV16 and TRBJ2-7; 12 bases align to TRBD1. V was pared by 4 bases and J by 4 bases, with 8 bases of the junction left unmatched. Germline CDR1 and CDR2: KGHSY and FQNENV. The CDR3 runs to 16 residues. In DNA form, the CDR3 reads TGTGCCAGCAGCCCCGTAGGGACAGGGGGCTGGTACGAGCAGTACTTC. This codes for CASSPVGTGGWYEQYF.

The chain links TRBV15 to TRBJ2-5; TRBD2 matches 7 bases. The CDR3 contains 14 residues. Germline CDR1 reads LNHNV; CDR2 reads YYDKDF (reference sequence). V shed 3 bases, J shed 2 bases, and the junction held 3 bases outside the gene matches. CDR3 coding DNA: TGTGCCACCAGCAGGGGGGGGATACAAGAGACCCAGTACTTC. It encodes CATSRGGIQETQYF.

The chain is built from TRBV6-5 and TRBJ2-7; TRBD1 agrees at 9 bases. Germline V gene data show CDR1 as MNHEY and CDR2 as SVGAGI. Trimming cost V 4 bases and J 5 bases; bases outside gene matches: 9. The CDR3 runs to 15 residues. The CDR3 DNA follows: TGTGCCAGCAGTTTGTCCGGGACAGGGTATCACGAGCAGTACTTC. Its protein is CASSLSGTGYHEQYF.

The chain employs TRBV28 and TRBJ2-5; 10 nucleotides match TRBD2. The closer fit of TRBJ2-7 to the DNA end suggests the J call may be wrong. The germline CDR1 and CDR2 sequences are MDHEN and SYDVKM. There are 15 residues in the CDR3. CDR3 DNA sequence: TGTGCCAGCAGTTCGCCTAGCGGGAGCTCCTACGAGCAGTACTTC. Protein: CASSSPSGSSYEQYF.

CDR3 amino acids: CASSPTWHSGTSTNEQFF. The CDR3 bases are TGTGCCAGTAGTCCTACCTGGCATTCCGGGACTAGTACCAATGAGCAGTTCTTC. The chain is built from TRBV19 and TRBJ2-1, with 8 nucleotides matching TRBD2. There are 18 residues in the CDR3. From germline, CDR1 is LNHDA and CDR2 SQIVND (reference sequence). With 5 bases clipped from V and 6 bases from J, the junction kept 18 bases outside the gene matches.

The chain couples TRBV4-2 to TRBJ2-5; tentative D call: TRBD1 (6 bases). This CDR3 spans 17 amino acids. CDR1 and CDR2 from the germline V gene are LGHNA and YNFKEQ. Trimming removed 4 bases at V and 5 bases at J, with 23 bases between. The CDR3 protein is CASSPYSSSPRGETQYF. The CDR3 bases are TGTGCCAGCAGCCCCTACTCGTCCTCACCTAGGGGGGAGACCCAGTACTTC.

The gene calls are TRBV6-6 and TRBJ1-1; D not resolved. V was shortened by 4 bases and J by 1 base, with 10 bases between the two germline ends. This CDR3 is 14 amino acids long. CDR1 is MNHNY, CDR2 SVGAGI, per germline (reference sequence). Here the CDR3 reads CASSFPTRNTEAFF. The CDR3, as DNA: TGTGCCAGCAGTTTCCCCACACGGAACACTGAAGCTTTCTTT.

The V call is TRBV5-4, the J call TRBJ1-2; D is unclear. The CDR3 contains 14 residues. In germline, CDR1 is SGHNT, CDR2 YYREEE (reference sequence). V shed 6 bases and J shed 7 bases, with 19 bases lying between them. CDR3 sequence: CASTLAGSLGGYTF. CDR3 bases: TGTGCCAGCACCCTTGCTGGCAGCCTAGGTGGCTACACCTTC.

V and J are TRBV11-2 and TRBJ2-1; 11 bases match TRBD2. Germline V gene sequence: CDR1 SGHAT, CDR2 FQNNGV. V lost 3 bases to trimming and J lost 5 bases; unmatched junction nucleotides: 6. The length of the CDR3 is 16 residues. Here the CDR3 reads CASSFRSGRANNEQFF. CDR3 nucleotide sequence: TGTGCCAGCAGCTTCCGTAGCGGGAGGGCCAACAATGAGCAGTTCTTC.

The chain is built from TRBV5-1 and TRBJ2-3; 8 positions match TRBD2. CDR1 is SGHRS, CDR2 YFSETQ, per germline. Losses at the gene ends were 6 bases for V and 5 bases for J; bases not matched to a gene: 11. The CDR3 loop spans 15 amino acids. The CDR3 protein is CASTWSGLGIDTQYF. The CDR3 DNA sequence: TGCGCCAGCACGTGGTCGGGACTAGGGATAGATACGCAGTATTTT.